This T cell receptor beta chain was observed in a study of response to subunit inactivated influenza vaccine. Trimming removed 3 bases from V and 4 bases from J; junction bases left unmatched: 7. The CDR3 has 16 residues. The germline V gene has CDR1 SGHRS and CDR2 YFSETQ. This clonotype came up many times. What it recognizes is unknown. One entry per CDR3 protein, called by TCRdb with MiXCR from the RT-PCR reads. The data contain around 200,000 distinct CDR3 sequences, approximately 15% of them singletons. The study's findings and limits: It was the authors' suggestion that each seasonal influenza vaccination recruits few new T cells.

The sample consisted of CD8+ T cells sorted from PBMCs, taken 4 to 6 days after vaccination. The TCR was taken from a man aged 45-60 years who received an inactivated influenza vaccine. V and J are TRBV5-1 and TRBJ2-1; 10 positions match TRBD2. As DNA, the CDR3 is TGCGCCAGCAGCTCCTCCCTAGCGGGGGATTACAATGAGCAGTTCTTC. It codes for CASSSSLAGDYNEQFF.